The clone carrying this T cell receptor beta chain was recorded a few times. This sample stems from a study of blood T cell repertoires in COVID-19. At the level of the study: There were acute and convalescent COVID-19 samples, and they came from the United States, Italy and Spain. Sources were T cells, B-cell-depleted T cells, or PBMCs; the material itself was cDNA or gDNA.

Under the authors' procedure: Amplification of reference gene primers provided the estimated nucleated cell counts. Generated by immunoSEQ multiplex PCR, the TCRdb table keeps only in-frame clones and is missing some. V, J and clone size are those of that table, while D and trimming were read from the DNA. Altogether over 250,000 clones are present, over 70% being singletons, with the ten largest covering about 3.5%. The source is a woman aged 80 or older with acute or convalescent COVID-19. Sequenced input: peripheral blood.

CDR3 DNA: TGTGCCGGATCATTAGCGGGGAGCTCCTACGAGCAGTACTTC. It specifies CAGSLAGSSYEQYF. The genes are TRBV7-9 and TRBJ2-7; TRBD2 aligns across 8 bases. Germline lookup yields CDR1 SEHNR and CDR2 FQNEAQ (reference sequence). CDR3 size: 14 residues. V trimming: 11 bases; J trimming: 0 bases; junction bases outside the gene matches: 9.